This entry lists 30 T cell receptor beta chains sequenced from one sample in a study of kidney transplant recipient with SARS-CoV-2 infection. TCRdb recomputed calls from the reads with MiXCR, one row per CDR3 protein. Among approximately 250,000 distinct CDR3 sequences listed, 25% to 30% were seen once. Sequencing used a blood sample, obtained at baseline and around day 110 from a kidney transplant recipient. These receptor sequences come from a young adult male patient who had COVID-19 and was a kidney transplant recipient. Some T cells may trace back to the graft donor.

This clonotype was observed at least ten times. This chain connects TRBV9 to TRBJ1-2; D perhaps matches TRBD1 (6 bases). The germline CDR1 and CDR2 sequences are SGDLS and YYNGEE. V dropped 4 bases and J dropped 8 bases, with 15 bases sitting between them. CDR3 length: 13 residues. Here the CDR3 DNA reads TGTGCCAGCAGCACCCCAGGGGAGGGAGGCTACACCTTC. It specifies CASSTPGEGGYTF.

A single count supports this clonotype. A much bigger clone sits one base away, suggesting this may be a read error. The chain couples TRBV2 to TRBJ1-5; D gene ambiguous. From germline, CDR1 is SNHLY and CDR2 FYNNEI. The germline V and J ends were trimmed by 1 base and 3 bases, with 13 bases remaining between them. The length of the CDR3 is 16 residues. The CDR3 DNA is TGTGCCAGCAGTGAAGAGGGAGATTTTTACAATCAGCCCCAGCATTTT. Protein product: CASSEEGDFYNQPQHF. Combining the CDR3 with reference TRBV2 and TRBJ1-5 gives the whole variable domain EPEVTQTPSHQVTQMGQEVILRCVPISNHLYFYWYRQILGQKVEFLVSFYNNEISEKSEIFDDQFSVERPDGSNFTLKIRSTKLEDSAMYFCASSEEGDFYNQPQHFGDGTRLSIL.

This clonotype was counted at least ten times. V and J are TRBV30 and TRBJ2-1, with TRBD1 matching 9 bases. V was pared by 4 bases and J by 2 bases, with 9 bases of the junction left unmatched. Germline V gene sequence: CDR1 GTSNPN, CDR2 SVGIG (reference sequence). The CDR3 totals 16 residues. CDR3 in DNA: TGTGCCTGGACCTTGGGGACAGGGTTGCCCTACAATGAGCAGTTCTTC. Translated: CAWTLGTGLPYNEQFF.

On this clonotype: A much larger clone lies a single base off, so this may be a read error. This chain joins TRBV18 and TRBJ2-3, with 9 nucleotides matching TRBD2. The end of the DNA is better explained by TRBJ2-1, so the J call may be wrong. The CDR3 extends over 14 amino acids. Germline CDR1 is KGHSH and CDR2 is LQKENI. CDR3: CASSPPGLADGQFF. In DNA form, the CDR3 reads TGTGCCAGCTCACCACCGGGACTAGCTGATGGGCAGTTCTTC.

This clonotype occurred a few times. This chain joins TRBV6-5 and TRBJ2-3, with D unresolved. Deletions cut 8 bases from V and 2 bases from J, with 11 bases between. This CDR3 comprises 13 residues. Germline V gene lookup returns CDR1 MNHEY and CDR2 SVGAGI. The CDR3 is CASVWLNTDTQYF. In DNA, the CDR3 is TGTGCCAGCGTATGGCTTAACACAGATACGCAGTATTTT.

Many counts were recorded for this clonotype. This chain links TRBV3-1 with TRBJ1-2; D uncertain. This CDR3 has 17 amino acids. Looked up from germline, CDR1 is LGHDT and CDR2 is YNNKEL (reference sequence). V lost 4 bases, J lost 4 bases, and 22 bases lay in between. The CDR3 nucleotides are TGTGCCAGCAGCCCCCCAAACACCCTTCGAAAGACCTATGGCTACACCTTC. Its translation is CASSPPNTLRKTYGYTF.

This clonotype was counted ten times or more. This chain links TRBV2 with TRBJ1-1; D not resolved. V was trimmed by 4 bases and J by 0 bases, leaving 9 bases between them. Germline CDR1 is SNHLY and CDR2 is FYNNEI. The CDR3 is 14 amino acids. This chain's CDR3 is CASSVQTLNTEAFF. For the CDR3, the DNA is TGTGCCAGCAGTGTGCAGACTTTGAACACTGAAGCTTTCTTT.

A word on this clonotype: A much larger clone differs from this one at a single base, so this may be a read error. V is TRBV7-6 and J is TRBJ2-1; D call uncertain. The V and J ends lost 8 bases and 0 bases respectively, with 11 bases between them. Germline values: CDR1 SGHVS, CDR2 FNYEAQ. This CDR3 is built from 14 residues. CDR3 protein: CASGPLGSYNEQFF. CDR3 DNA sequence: TGTGCCAGCGGTCCCCTAGGCTCCTACAATGAGCAGTTCTTC.

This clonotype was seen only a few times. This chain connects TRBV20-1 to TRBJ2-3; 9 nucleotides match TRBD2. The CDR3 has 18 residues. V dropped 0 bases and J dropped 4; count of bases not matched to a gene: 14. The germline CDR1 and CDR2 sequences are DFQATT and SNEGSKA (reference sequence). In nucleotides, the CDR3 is TGCAGTGCTAGAGATCGGACTAGCGCTTTAGTACAGGCAGATACGCAGTATTTT. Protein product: CSARDRTSALVQADTQYF.

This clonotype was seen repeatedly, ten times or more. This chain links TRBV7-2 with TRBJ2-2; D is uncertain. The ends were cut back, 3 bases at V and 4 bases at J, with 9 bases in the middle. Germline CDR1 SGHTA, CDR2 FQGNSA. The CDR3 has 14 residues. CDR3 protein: CASSFRRATGELFF. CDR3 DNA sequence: TGTGCCAGCAGCTTTCGTCGGGCCACCGGGGAGCTGTTTTTT.

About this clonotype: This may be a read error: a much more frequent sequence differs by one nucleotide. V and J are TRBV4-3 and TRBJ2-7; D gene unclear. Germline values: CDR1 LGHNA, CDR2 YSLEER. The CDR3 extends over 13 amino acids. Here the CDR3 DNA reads TGCGCCAGCAGCCAAGATTGGTCGGAGACCCAGCACTTC. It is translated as CASSQDWSETQHF.

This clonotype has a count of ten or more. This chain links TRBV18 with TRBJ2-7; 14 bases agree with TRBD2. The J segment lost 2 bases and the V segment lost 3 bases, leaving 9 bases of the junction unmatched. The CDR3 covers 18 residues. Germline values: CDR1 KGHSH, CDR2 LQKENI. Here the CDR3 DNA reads TGTGCCAGCTCACCTCGCGGGACTAGCGGGGGTTCAACCTACGAGCAGTACTTC. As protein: CASSPRGTSGGSTYEQYF.

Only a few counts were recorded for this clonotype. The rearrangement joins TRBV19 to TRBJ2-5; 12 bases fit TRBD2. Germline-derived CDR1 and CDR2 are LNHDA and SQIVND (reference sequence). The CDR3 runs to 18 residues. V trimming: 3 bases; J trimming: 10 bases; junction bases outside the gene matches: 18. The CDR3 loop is CASSIGLAGNPGKGGQYF. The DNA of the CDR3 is TGTGCCAGTAGTATTGGACTAGCGGGGAACCCCGGAAAGGGGGGCCAGTACTTC.

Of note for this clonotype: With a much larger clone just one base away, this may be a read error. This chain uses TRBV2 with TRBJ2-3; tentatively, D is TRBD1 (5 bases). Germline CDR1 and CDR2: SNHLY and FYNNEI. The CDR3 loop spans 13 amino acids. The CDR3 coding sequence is TGTGCCAGCAGCAGGAGTTACACAGGTACGCAGTATTTT. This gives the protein CASSRSYTGTQYF.

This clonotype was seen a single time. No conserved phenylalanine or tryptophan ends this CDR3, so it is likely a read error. CDR3 DNA sequence: TGCAGTGCTAGGAACGCAGGGGTAGAGACCCAGTACTAC. This encodes CSARNAGVETQYY. The chain employs TRBV20-1 and TRBJ2-4, with D possibly matching TRBD1 (6 bases). The J call may not be correct, given that the DNA end is closer to TRBJ2-5. In germline, CDR1 is DFQATT, CDR2 SNEGSKA (reference sequence). The CDR3 is 13 residues long.

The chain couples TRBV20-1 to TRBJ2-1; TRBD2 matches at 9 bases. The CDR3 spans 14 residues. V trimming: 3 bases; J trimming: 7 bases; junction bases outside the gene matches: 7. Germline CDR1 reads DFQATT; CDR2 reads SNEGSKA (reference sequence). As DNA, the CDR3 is TGCAGTGCTAGTTATCCTAGCGGGATGAATGAGCAGTTCTTC. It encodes CSASYPSGMNEQFF.

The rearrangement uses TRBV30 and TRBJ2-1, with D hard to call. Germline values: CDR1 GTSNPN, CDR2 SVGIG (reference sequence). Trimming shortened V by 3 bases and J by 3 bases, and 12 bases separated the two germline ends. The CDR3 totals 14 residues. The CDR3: CAWSQPPNYNEQFF. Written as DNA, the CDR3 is TGTGCCTGGAGCCAGCCACCCAACTACAATGAGCAGTTCTTC.

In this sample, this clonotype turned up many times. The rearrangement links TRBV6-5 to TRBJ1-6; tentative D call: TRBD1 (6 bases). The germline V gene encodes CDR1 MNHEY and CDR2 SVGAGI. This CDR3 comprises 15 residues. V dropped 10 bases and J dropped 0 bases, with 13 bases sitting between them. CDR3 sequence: CATRTESSYNSPLHF. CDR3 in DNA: TGTGCCACACGGACAGAAAGCTCCTATAATTCACCCCTCCACTTT.

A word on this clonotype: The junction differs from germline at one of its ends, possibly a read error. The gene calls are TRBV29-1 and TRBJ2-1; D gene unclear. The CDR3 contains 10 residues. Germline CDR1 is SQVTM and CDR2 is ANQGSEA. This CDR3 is CSVRSIERFF. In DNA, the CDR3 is TGCAGCGTTCGTAGTATTGAGCGGTTCTTC.

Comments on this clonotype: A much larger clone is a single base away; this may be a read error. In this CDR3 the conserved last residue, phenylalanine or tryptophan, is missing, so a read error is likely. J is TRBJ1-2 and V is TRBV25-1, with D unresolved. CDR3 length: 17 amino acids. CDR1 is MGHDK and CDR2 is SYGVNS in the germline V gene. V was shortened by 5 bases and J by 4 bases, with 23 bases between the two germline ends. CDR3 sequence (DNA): TGTGCCAGCAGTCACATGAGAGAACTGGGAAAGACCTATGGCTACACCCTC. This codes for CASSHMRELGKTYGYTL.

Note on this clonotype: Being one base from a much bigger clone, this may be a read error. The CDR3 sequence is CASSGKGGTSNGYTF. For the CDR3, the DNA is TGTGCCAGCAGCGGAAAAGGCGGGACATCAAATGGCTACACCTTC. The chain recombines TRBV5-4 with TRBJ1-2; maybe TRBD1 (6 bases). The CDR3 is 15 amino acids. The V end was cut by 4 bases, the J end by 6 bases, with 19 bases between. CDR1 is SGHNT, CDR2 YYREEE, per germline (reference sequence).

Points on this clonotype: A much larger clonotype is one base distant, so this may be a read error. This CDR3 reads CASSVKGPHEQYF. The CDR3 nucleotides are TGTGCCAGCAGTGTGAAGGGCCCCCACGAGCAGTACTTC. The genes are TRBV27 and TRBJ2-4; the D is unclear. With the DNA end fitting TRBJ2-7 better, the J assignment may be wrong. CDR3 size: 13 residues. The germline CDR1 and CDR2 sequences are MNHEY and SMNVEV (reference sequence).

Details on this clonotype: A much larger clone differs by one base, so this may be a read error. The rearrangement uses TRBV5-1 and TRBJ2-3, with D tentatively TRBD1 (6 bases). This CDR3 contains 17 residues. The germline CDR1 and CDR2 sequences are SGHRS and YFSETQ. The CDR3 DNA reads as TGCGCCGGCAGCCCCGGGGCAGGGGCCGCTGGCACAGATACGCAGTATTTT. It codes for CAGSPGAGAAGTDTQYF. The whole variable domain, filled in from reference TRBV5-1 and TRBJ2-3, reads KAGVTQTPRYLIKTRGQQVTLSCSPISGHRSVSWYQQTPGQGLQFLFEYFSETQRNKGNFPGRFSGRQFSNSRSEMNVSTLELGDSALYLCAGSPGAGAAGTDTQYFGPGTRLTVL.

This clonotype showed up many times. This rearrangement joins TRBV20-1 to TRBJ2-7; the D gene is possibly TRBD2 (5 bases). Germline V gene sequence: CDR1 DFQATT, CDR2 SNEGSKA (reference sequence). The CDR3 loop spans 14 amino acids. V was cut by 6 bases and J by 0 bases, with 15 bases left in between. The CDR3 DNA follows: TGCAGTGCCGAGAAGATTACTAGCTCCTACGAGCAGTACTTC. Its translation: CSAEKITSSYEQYF.

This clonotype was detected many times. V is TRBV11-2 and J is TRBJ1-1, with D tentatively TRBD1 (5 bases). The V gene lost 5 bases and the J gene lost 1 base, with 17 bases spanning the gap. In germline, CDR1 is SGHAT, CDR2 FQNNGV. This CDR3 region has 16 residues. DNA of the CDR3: TGTGCCAGCAGCCCCGCGGGAGCAGGGCGGAACACTGAAGCTTTCTTT. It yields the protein CASSPAGAGRNTEAFF.

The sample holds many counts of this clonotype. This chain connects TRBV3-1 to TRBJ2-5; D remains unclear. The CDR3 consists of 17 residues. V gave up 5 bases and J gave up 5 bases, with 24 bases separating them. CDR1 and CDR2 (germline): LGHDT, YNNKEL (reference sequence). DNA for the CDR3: TGTGCCAGCAGCTATTTTTGTCCCATTTCTTTCTCTGAGACCCAGTACTTC. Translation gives CASSYFCPISFSETQYF.

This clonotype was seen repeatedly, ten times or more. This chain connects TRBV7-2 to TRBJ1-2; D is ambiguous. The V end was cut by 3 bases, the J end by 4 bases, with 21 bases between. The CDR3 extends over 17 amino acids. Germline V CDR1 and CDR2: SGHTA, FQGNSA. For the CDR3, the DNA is TGTGCCAGCAGCTTTAAGCACAGAGACGGAAAGACCTATGGCTACACCTTC. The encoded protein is CASSFKHRDGKTYGYTF.

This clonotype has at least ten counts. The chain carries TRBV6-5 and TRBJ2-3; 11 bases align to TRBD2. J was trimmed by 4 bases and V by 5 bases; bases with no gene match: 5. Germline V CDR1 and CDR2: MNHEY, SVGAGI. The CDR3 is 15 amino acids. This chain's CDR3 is CASSNSGRAADTQYF. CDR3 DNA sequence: TGTGCCAGCAGTAATAGCGGGAGGGCGGCAGATACGCAGTATTTT.

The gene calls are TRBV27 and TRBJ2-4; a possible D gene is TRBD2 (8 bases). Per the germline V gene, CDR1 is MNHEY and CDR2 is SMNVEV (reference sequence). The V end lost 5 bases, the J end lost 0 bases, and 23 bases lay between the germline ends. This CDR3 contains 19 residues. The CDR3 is CASSRSGDRDGGAKNIQYF. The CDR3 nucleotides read TGTGCCAGCAGTCGTAGCGGGGACAGAGACGGAGGAGCCAAAAACATTCAGTACTTC.

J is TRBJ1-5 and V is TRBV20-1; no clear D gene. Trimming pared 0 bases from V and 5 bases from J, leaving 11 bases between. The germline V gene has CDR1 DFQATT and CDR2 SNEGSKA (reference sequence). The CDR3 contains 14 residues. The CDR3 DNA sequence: TGCAGTGCTAGAGAAGACAAGGGTGATCAGCCCCAGCATTTT. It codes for CSAREDKGDQPQHF.